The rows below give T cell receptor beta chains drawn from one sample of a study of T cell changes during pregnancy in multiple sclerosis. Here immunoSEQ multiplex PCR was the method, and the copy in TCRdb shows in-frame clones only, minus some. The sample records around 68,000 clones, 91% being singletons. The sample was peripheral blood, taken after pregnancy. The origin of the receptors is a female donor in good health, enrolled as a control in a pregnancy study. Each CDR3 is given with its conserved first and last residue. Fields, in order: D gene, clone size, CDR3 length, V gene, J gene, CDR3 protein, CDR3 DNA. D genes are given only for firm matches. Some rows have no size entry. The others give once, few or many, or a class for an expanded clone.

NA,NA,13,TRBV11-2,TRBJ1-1,CASSLAGYPEAFF,TGTGCCAGCAGCTTAGCGGGTTACCCTGAAGCTTTCTTT
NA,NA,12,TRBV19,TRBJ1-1,CATWRGNTEAFF,TGTGCCACCTGGAGGGGGAACACTGAAGCTTTCTTT
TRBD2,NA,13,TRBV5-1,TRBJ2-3,CASSLAGEDTQYF,TGCGCCAGCTCCCTAGCGGGGGAAGATACGCAGTATTTT
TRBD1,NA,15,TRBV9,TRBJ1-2,CASSSQTGGNYGYTF,TGTGCCAGCAGTTCTCAGACAGGGGGCAACTATGGCTACACCTTC
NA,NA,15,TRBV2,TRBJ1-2,CASSEGGGWNYGYTF,TGTGCCAGCAGTGAAGGGGGGGGCTGGAACTATGGCTACACCTTC
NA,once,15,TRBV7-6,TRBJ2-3,CASSPWGARTDTQYF,TGTGCCAGCAGCCCTTGGGGCGCTCGCACAGATACGCAGTATTTT
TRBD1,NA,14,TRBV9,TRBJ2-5,CASSSTGVQETQYF,TGTGCCAGCAGCTCAACAGGGGTACAAGAGACCCAGTACTTC
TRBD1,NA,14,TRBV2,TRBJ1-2,CASSLDRGPYGYTF,TGTGCCAGCAGCTTGGACAGGGGGCCTTATGGCTACACCTTC
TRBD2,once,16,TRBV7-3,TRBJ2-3,CASSLKIAGGSDTQYF,TGTGCCAGCAGCTTAAAGATAGCGGGGGGGTCAGATACGCAGTATTTT
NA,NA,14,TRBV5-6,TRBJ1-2,CASSLGPTNYGYTF,TGTGCCAGCAGCTTGGGGCCGACTAACTATGGCTACACCTTC
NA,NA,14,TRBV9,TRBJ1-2,CASSGGDREYGYTF,TGTGCCAGCAGCGGCGGAGACAGAGAATATGGCTACACCTTC
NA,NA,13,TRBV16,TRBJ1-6,CASSQFPNSPLHF,TGTGCCAGCAGCCAATTCCCAAATTCACCCCTCCACTTT
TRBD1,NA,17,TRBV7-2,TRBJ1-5,CASSSQRGQGSNQPQHF,TGTGCCAGCAGCAGTCAACGTGGACAGGGCAGCAATCAGCCCCAGCATTTT
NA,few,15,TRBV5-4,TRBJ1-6,CASSLDRVNNSPLHF,TGTGCCAGCAGCTTGGACAGGGTGAATAATTCACCCCTCCACTTT
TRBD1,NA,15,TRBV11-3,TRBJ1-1,CASSLDGTGSTEAFF,TGTGCCAGCAGCTTAGATGGGACAGGGTCCACTGAAGCTTTCTTT
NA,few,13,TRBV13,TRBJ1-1,CASSSRHGIQAFF,TGTGCCAGCAGCTCCCGACATGGAATTCAAGCTTTCTTT
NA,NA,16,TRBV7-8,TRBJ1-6,CASSPHGWGLNSPLHF,TGTGCCAGCAGCCCTCATGGCTGGGGGCTCAATTCACCCCTCCACTTT
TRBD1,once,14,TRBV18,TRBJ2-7,CASSLGQGLYEQYF,TGTGCCAGCTCGCTTGGACAGGGCCTCTACGAGCAGTACTTC
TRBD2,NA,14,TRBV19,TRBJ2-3,CASSRLAETDTQYF,TGTGCCAGTAGTAGACTAGCGGAGACAGATACGCAGTATTTT
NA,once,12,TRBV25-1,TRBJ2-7,CASRAGSYEQYF,TGTGCCAGCAGGGCGGGCTCCTACGAGCAGTACTTC
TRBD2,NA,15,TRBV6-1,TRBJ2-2,CASSAGTSGAGELFF,TGTGCCAGCAGTGCCGGGACTAGCGGGGCCGGGGAGCTGTTTTTT
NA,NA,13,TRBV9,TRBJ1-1,CASSVSTGSEAFF,TGTGCCAGCAGCGTTAGTACAGGCTCTGAAGCTTTCTTT
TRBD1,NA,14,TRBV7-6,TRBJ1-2,CASSPGQGAYGYTF,TGTGCCAGCAGCCCCGGACAGGGGGCATATGGCTACACCTTC
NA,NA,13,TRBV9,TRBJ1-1,CASSPGGGPEAFF,TGTGCCAGCAGCCCGGGGGGGGGCCCTGAAGCTTTCTTT
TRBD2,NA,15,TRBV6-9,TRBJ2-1,CASSECGGLYNEQFF,TGTGCCAGCTCGGAATGCGGGGGGCTGTACAATGAGCAGTTCTTC
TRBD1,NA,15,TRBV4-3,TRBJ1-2,CASSQETGGRNGYTF,TGCGCCAGCAGCCAAGAAACAGGGGGAAGAAATGGCTACACCTTC
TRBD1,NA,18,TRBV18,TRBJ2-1,CASSPPTGRYSFYNEQFF,TGTGCCAGCTCACCACCGACAGGGCGGTATTCCTTTTACAATGAGCAGTTCTTC
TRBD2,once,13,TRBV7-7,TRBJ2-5,CASSAGGPETQYF,TGTGCCAGTTCAGCGGGGGGGCCTGAGACCCAGTACTTC
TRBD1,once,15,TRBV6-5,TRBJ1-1,CASSYSHRGQTEAFF,TGTGCCAGCAGTTACTCTCACAGGGGGCAAACTGAAGCTTTCTTT
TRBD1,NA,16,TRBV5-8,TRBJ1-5,CASNVQRDRVSQPQHF,TGTGCCAGCAACGTCCAGCGGGACAGGGTGAGTCAGCCCCAGCATTTT
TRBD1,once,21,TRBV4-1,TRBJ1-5,CASSQQLQGSSSSRSNQPQHF,TGCGCCAGCAGCCAACAATTACAGGGGTCGAGCTCGTCACGATCTAATCAGCCCCAGCATTTT
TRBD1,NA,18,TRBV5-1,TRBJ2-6,CASSLEGTDLSGANVLTF,TGCGCCAGCAGCTTGGAGGGGACAGACCTATCCGGGGCCAACGTCCTGACTTTC
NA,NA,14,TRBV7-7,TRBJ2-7,CASSPSVGGYEQYF,TGTGCCAGCAGCCCCTCGGTCGGAGGGTACGAGCAGTACTTC
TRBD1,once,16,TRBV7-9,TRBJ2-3,CASSQGAGTSTDTQYF,TGTGCCAGCAGCCAGGGGGCAGGAACTAGCACAGATACGCAGTATTTT
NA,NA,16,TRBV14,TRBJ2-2,CASSHRQVGNTGELFF,TGTGCCAGCAGCCACCGTCAGGTCGGGAACACCGGGGAGCTGTTTTTT
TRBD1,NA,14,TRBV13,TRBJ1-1,CASSGRGQGPEAFF,TGTGCCAGCAGCGGACGGGGACAGGGGCCTGAAGCTTTCTTT
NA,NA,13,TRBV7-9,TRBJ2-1,CASSRGGYNEQFF,TGTGCCAGCAGCAGGGGGGGGTACAATGAGCAGTTCTTC
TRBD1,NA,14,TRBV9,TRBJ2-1,CASSPGTAYNEQFF,TGTGCCAGCAGCCCCGGGACAGCCTACAATGAGCAGTTCTTC
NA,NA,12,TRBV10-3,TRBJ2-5,CAISLEQETQYF,TGTGCCATCAGTCTAGAGCAAGAGACCCAGTACTTC
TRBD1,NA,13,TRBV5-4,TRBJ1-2,CATKTGGAGGYTF,TGTGCCACCAAAACAGGGGGCGCGGGTGGCTACACCTTC
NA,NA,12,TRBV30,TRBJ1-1,CAWRPGNTEAFF,TGTGCCTGGAGACCGGGGAACACTGAAGCTTTCTTT
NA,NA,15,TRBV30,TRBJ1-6,CAWSVGRVVGSPLHF,TGTGCCTGGAGTGTCGGGAGGGTGGTAGGGTCACCCCTCCACTTT
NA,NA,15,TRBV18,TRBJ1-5,CASSSQGVPNQPQHF,TGTGCCAGCTCAAGTCAGGGTGTCCCCAATCAGCCCCAGCATTTT
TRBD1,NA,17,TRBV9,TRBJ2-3,CASSVGGQGAATDTQYF,TGTGCCAGCAGCGTAGGAGGACAGGGGGCGGCCACAGATACGCAGTATTTT
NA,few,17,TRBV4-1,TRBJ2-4,CASSQAAPTGGGNIQYF,TGCGCCAGCAGCCAAGCAGCTCCGACAGGCGGTGGAAACATTCAGTACTTC
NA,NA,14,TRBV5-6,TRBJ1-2,CASSLGAGFNGYTF,TGTGCCAGCAGCTTGGGGGCGGGATTCAATGGCTACACCTTC
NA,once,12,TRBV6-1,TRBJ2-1,CASSEWGDEQFF,TGTGCCAGCAGTGAATGGGGGGATGAGCAGTTCTTC
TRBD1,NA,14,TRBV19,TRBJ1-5,CASSLRQGREPQHF,TGTGCCAGTAGTCTTCGACAGGGGAGGGAGCCCCAGCATTTT
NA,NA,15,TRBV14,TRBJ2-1,CASSPPQVSYNEQFF,TGTGCCAGCAGCCCCCCGCAGGTCTCCTACAATGAGCAGTTCTTC
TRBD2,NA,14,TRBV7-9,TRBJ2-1,CASNPLAGYNEQFF,TGTGCCAGCAACCCACTAGCGGGTTACAATGAGCAGTTCTTC
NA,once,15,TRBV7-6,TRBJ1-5,CASSLDRGQNQPQHF,TGTGCCAGCAGCTTAGATCGTGGGCAGAATCAGCCCCAGCATTTT
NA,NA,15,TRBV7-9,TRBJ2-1,CASSLSGVTYNEQFF,TGTGCCAGCAGCTTATCAGGGGTGACCTACAATGAGCAGTTCTTC
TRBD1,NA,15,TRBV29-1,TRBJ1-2,CSVDGTGDLNYGYTF,TGCAGCGTAGACGGGACAGGGGACCTTAACTATGGCTACACCTTC
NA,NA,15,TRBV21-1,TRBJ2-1,CASRRLAGGYNEQFF,TGTGCCAGCAGGCGACTAGCGGGGGGGTACAATGAGCAGTTCTTC
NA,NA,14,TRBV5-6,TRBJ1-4,CASSLGGFNEKLFF,TGTGCCAGCAGCTTGGGCGGGTTTAATGAAAAACTGTTTTTT